Each of the 8 T cell receptor beta chains below was sequenced from the same sample in a study of beta chain features in type 1 diabetes (dated by TCRdb to 2017 to 2018). The library was built by means of the immunoSEQ multiplex PCR assay. The entire isolated RNA was reverse transcribed using the High Capacity cDNA Reverse Transcription Kit, and thus expressed TCRB transcripts were sequenced. Sourced from immuneACCESS, this table was stored by TCRdb with only in-frame sequences that have V and J called. A share of the clones is absent; for the studies checked, an unresolved V gene accounts for under half, and the remainder has no known explanation. This sample is represented by 300,000 to 350,000 clones; approximately 8% of them were singletons. Together, the top ten hold around 0.44% of the sample. Sequencing was done on a sample of central memory CD4+ T cells from blood. These TCRs come from a woman between 18 and 29 years old in good health.

This clone was counted many times. The CDR3 sequence: CASSIGKNIQYF. The CDR3 nucleotides read TGTGCCAGTAGTATAGGCAAAAACATTCAGTACTTC. The chain employs TRBV19 and TRBJ2-4; D uncertain. Germline lookup yields CDR1 LNHDA and CDR2 SQIVND (reference sequence). The V end was cut by 1 base, the J end by 3 bases, with 1 base between. There are 12 residues in the CDR3.

This clone has a count of ten or more. The chain has TRBV10-3 and TRBJ2-1, with 7 nucleotides matching TRBD1. J was trimmed by 7 bases and V by 0 bases; bases with no gene match: 6. The CDR3 is made up of 15 amino acids. Germline CDR1 ENHRY, CDR2 SYGVKD. In DNA, the CDR3 is TGTGCCATCAGTGAGTCTCAGGGGGTATGGAATGAGCAGTTCTTC. It codes for CAISESQGVWNEQFF.

This clone was detected only a few times. The chain uses TRBV7-8 and TRBJ2-5; a weak D match, TRBD1 (5 bases). The germline V and J ends were trimmed by 1 base and 0 bases, with 9 bases remaining between them. The CDR3 consists of 15 residues. The germline V gene encodes CDR1 SGHVS and CDR2 FQNEAQ. The CDR3 spells CASSLGTKYQETQYF. The DNA of the CDR3 is TGTGCCAGCAGCTTAGGGACAAAGTACCAAGAGACCCAGTACTTC.

This clone was seen a few times. The sample contains more than one DNA sequence encoding this CDR3. The chain is built from TRBV5-1 and TRBJ2-5; TRBD1 matches at 10 bases. The CDR3 contains 14 residues. From germline, CDR1 is SGHRS and CDR2 YFSETQ. The trim removed 4 bases at V and 4 bases at J, leaving 4 bases unmatched. CDR3: CASSLGQGGETQYF. The CDR3 region has the DNA TGCGCCAGCAGCCTCGGACAGGGGGGAGAGACCCAGTACTTC.

The chain carries TRBV29-1 and TRBJ2-5, with 7 bases that match TRBD1. V dropped 4 bases and J dropped 1; count of bases not matched to a gene: 6. This CDR3 region has 14 residues. Germline CDR1 is SQVTM and CDR2 is ANQGSEA. CDR3 residues: CSVVPGTAQETQYF. CDR3 nucleotide sequence: TGCAGCGTTGTGCCGGGGACAGCCCAAGAGACCCAGTACTTC.

This clone was seen only a few times. V usage is TRBV28 and J usage is TRBJ1-5, with a weak D call TRBD1 (6 bases). In germline, CDR1 is MDHEN, CDR2 SYDVKM. V was pared by 1 base and J by 6 bases, with 13 bases between. This CDR3 spans 15 amino acids. CDR3 residues: CASSLSGGGIQPQHF. For the CDR3, the DNA is TGTGCCAGCAGTTTATCGGGAGGGGGGATTCAGCCCCAGCATTTT. Variable domain in full (rest from reference TRBV28 and TRBJ1-5): DVKVTQSSRYLVKRTGEKVFLECVQDMDHENMFWYRQDPGLGLRLIYFSYDVKMKEKGDIPEGYSVSREKKERFSLILESASTNQTSMYLCASSLSGGGIQPQHFGDGTRLSIL.

This chain uses TRBV20-1 with TRBJ1-3; the D is unclear. The length of the CDR3 is 11 residues. The germline V and J ends were trimmed by 0 bases and 7 bases, with 4 bases remaining between them. Germline assignment: CDR1 DFQATT and CDR2 SNEGSKA (reference sequence). In nucleotides, the CDR3 is TGCAGTGCTAGAGATGTGAACACCATATATTTT. Protein sequence: CSARDVNTIYF.

The rearrangement uses TRBV27 and TRBJ2-7; D is possibly TRBD2 (6 bases). V lost 8 bases and J lost 3, with 14 bases in between. Per germline, CDR1 MNHEY and CDR2 SMNVEV (reference sequence). The CDR3 consists of 13 residues. The CDR3: CASSVRRDYEQYF. For the CDR3, the DNA is TGTGCCAGCTCAGTTCGGCGGGACTACGAGCAGTACTTC.